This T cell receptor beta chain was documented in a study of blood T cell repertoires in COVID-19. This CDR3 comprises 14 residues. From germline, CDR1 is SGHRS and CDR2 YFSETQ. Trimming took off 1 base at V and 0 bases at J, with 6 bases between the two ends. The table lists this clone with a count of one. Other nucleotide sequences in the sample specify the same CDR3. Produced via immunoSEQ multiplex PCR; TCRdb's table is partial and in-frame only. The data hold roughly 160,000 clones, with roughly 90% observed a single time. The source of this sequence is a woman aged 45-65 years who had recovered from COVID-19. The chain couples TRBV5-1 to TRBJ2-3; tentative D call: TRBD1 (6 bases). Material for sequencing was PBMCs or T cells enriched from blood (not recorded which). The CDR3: CASSLTGSTDTQYF. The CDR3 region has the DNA TGCGCCAGCAGCTTGACAGGGAGCACAGATACGCAGTATTTT.